This T cell receptor (beta chain) was sequenced for a study of shared clonotypes between healthy human individuals. Turning to this clone: Its antigen is not identified.

Points from the study as a whole: Represented genetic and exposure-history diversity was restricted by having few donors.

CDR1 is ENHRY and CDR2 is SYGVKD in the germline V gene. The CDR3 spans 14 residues. The V and J ends lost 7 bases and 6 bases respectively, with 18 bases between them. In the original analysis: Filtering differed since immunoSEQ provided only junctions, with no quality scores. Profiling relied on immunoSEQ multiplex PCR, and the TCRdb table lists in-frame clones only, not all of them. V and J calls and clone size are given by that table; D and trimming were obtained from the DNA. The table includes roughly 1,600,000 clones, about 98.5% detected once. The receptor's source is a man aged 25-45 years in good health. The V gene is TRBV10-3, the J gene TRBJ1-2; unclear D gene. Sequenced sample: naive CD4+ T cells sorted from blood. Subset given: CD45RA+ positively selected. CDR3 DNA: TGTGCCATCACCGGAGATCTAAACGGCGATGGCTACACCTTC. It translates to CAITGDLNGDGYTF.